Many counts were recorded for the clone carrying this T cell receptor beta chain. Its antigen is not identified. During its preparation, the TCRbeta library received unique molecular identifiers. TCRdb processed the PCR reads anew with MiXCR; each CDR3 protein has one entry. In the table there are about 460,000 distinct CDR3 sequences, roughly a tenth of which are singletons. Germline CDR1 reads MGHRA; CDR2 reads YSYEKL. V gave up 1 base and J gave up 3 bases; unmatched junction bases: 7. The CDR3 length is 16 residues. This entry belongs to a study of T-cell reconstitution after alpha-beta-depleted transplantation in children. Study-wide findings and caveats: Expanded clones from the graft, numbering several hundred, reportedly supplied alpha-beta T cells about two months after transplant.

The J gene is TRBJ2-3, the V gene TRBV4-1, with 7 bases lining up with TRBD2. The sequences come from PBMCs, collected before TCRalphabeta/CD19-depleted stem cell transplant. This TCR was sampled from a child under 10 years old with inherited bone marrow failure, due to receive a stem cell transplant. CDR3 DNA sequence: TGCGCCAGCAGCCAAGTCGACGGGAGGATAACAGATACGCAGTATTTT. Translation: CASSQVDGRITDTQYF.